The 20 T cell receptor beta chains listed next were all sequenced from one sample in a study of blood T cell repertoires in COVID-19. The method was immunoSEQ multiplex PCR; TCRdb's version includes in-frame clones alone and lacks a portion of them. This table has about 130,000 clones, about 80% appearing once. Sequencing input: peripheral blood. These receptor sequences come from a human donor in a cohort sampled during active COVID-19.

This chain uses TRBV10-3 with TRBJ1-1; 10 bases are a match to TRBD1. This CDR3 spans 13 amino acids. In germline, CDR1 is ENHRY, CDR2 SYGVKD. V gave up 6 bases and J gave up 5 bases; unmatched junction bases: 3. CDR3 protein: CAIRGTGVTEAFF. The CDR3 bases are TGTGCCATCAGGGGGACAGGGGTGACTGAAGCTTTCTTT.

This clone has just one count. The CDR3 nucleotides are TGTGCCAGCAGCCTAGCGGGGGTTAGCACAGATACGCAGTATTTT. Translated: CASSLAGVSTDTQYF. The chain uses TRBV27 and TRBJ2-3; TRBD2 agrees at 10 bases. V trimming: 6 bases; J trimming: 0 bases; junction bases outside the gene matches: 3. In germline, CDR1 is MNHEY, CDR2 SMNVEV (reference sequence). CDR3 size: 15 residues.

This sequence joins TRBV28 and TRBJ1-2; the D is unclear. The germline V gene has CDR1 MDHEN and CDR2 SYDVKM. The CDR3 has 11 amino acids. Trimming removed 5 bases at V and 2 bases at J, with 3 bases between. Written as DNA, the CDR3 is TGTGCCAGCAGTATAAACTATGGCTACACCTTC. This translates into CASSINYGYTF.

V and J are TRBV3-1 (or the pseudogene TRBV3-2) and TRBJ2-2, with a weak D call TRBD2 (6 bases). Trimming cost V 4 bases and J 4 bases, with 10 bases left between them. Germline-derived CDR1 and CDR2 are LGHDT and YNNKEL (reference sequence). This CDR3 contains 14 residues. CDR3 nucleotide sequence: TGTGCCAGCAGCCCGGGACTGATCACCGGGGAGCTGTTTTTT. Translated: CASSPGLITGELFF.

This clone was picked up a small number of times. The chain links TRBV28 to TRBJ2-7; 9 nucleotides agree with TRBD1. Germline-derived CDR1 and CDR2 are MDHEN and SYDVKM. This CDR3 has 14 residues. The V gene end was trimmed by 5 bases and the J gene end by 7 bases; junction bases not matched to a gene: 9. The CDR3: CASSPGGTGKEQYF. The CDR3 nucleotides read TGTGCCAGCAGTCCAGGAGGGACAGGGAAAGAGCAGTACTTC. Full variable domain (outside the CDR3, taken from reference TRBV28 and TRBJ2-7): DVKVTQSSRYLVKRTGEKVFLECVQDMDHENMFWYRQDPGLGLRLIYFSYDVKMKEKGDIPEGYSVSREKKERFSLILESASTNQTSMYLCASSPGGTGKEQYFGPGTRLTVT.

This rearrangement joins TRBV6-5 to TRBJ2-1; D might be TRBD1 (6 bases). Looked up from germline, CDR1 is MNHEY and CDR2 is SVGAGI. This CDR3 spans 15 amino acids. The V end was cut by 8 bases, the J end by 0 bases, with 14 bases between. CDR3 sequence: CASGRGVGSYNEQFF. The CDR3 region has the DNA TGTGCCAGCGGCAGGGGAGTGGGCTCCTACAATGAGCAGTTCTTC.

This clone was recorded a few times. The chain is built from TRBV30 and TRBJ1-3, with D perhaps TRBD1 (6 bases). The V gene's germline CDR1 is GTSNPN and CDR2 SVGIG (reference sequence). This CDR3 region has 15 residues. V was cut by 4 bases and J by 2 bases, with 15 bases left in between. CDR3: CAWTSGANAGNTIYF. The CDR3 DNA follows: TGTGCCTGGACCTCAGGGGCCAATGCTGGAAACACCATATATTTT. Looking up the rest from reference TRBV30 and TRBJ1-3 gives the full variable domain: SQTIHQWPATLVQPVGSPLSLECTVEGTSNPNLYWYRQAAGRGLQLLFYSVGIGQISSEVPQNLSASRPQDRQFILSSKKLLLSDSGFYLCAWTSGANAGNTIYFGEGSWLTVV.

The V call is TRBV6-5, the J call TRBJ2-3, with a possible D match to TRBD2 (6 bases). This CDR3 is 12 amino acids long. Between the trimmed V and J ends, which lost 8 bases and 0 bases, there was a span of 6 bases. CDR1 and CDR2 (germline): MNHEY, SVGAGI. CDR3 sequence (DNA): TGTGCCAGCGGGGGGAGCACAGATACGCAGTATTTT. Translating gives CASGGSTDTQYF.

The V gene is TRBV7-9, the J gene TRBJ2-3; the D gene is possibly TRBD2 (7 bases). The ends were cut back, 5 bases at V and 4 bases at J, with 16 bases in the middle. This CDR3 region has 15 residues. Germline-derived CDR1 and CDR2 are SEHNR and FQNEAQ (reference sequence). For the CDR3, the DNA is TGTGCCAGCAGCGCTTCTAGGGGGGGCGCAGATACGCAGTATTTT. Amino acids: CASSASRGGADTQYF.

The chain employs TRBV14 and TRBJ1-3; perhaps TRBD1 as D (5 bases). CDR1 and CDR2 (germline): SGHDN, FVKESK. The germline V and J ends were trimmed by 8 bases and 0 bases, with 8 bases remaining between them. The CDR3 totals 13 residues. The CDR3 loop reads CASGAASGNTIYF. The DNA for the CDR3 is TGTGCCAGCGGGGCAGCCTCTGGAAACACCATATATTTT.

The genes are TRBV6-5 and TRBJ2-2; 7 bases line up with TRBD1. Germline V CDR1 and CDR2: MNHEY, SVGAGI. The CDR3 is 14 residues long. V lost 4 bases, J lost 1 base, and 0 bases stayed unmatched. CDR3 in DNA: TGTGCCAGCAGTTGGGACAGGAACACCGGGGAGCTGTTTTTT. Residues: CASSWDRNTGELFF.

CDR3 loop: CASSYASSYEQYF. The CDR3 DNA follows: TGTGCCAGCAGTTACGCCAGTTCCTACGAGCAGTACTTC. The J gene is TRBJ2-7, the V gene TRBV6-5; D is ambiguous. This CDR3 is 13 amino acids long. Germline V gene sequence: CDR1 MNHEY, CDR2 SVGAGI. V lost 2 bases to trimming and J lost 1 base, with 6 bases between them.

The rearrangement uses TRBV3-1 (or the pseudogene TRBV3-2) and TRBJ1-1; tentatively, D is TRBD1 (5 bases). Trimming removed 4 bases from V and 7 bases from J, with 13 bases in between. The length of the CDR3 is 13 residues. Germline assignment: CDR1 LGHDT and CDR2 YNNKEL (reference sequence). The CDR3 DNA sequence: TGTGCCAGCAGCCGGATGGGGGGGGATGAAGCTTTCTTT. Amino acid sequence: CASSRMGGDEAFF.

The chain recombines TRBV6-5 with TRBJ2-1; D possibly corresponds to TRBD2 (5 bases). Germline values: CDR1 MNHEY, CDR2 SVGAGI. The CDR3 has 15 residues. V was cut by 10 bases and J by 4 bases, with 20 bases left in between. CDR3 sequence (DNA): TGTGCCACCCTTTTCCCGGGAACTCCTTACAATGAGCAGTTCTTC. It is translated as CATLFPGTPYNEQFF.

This rearrangement joins TRBV3-1 (or the pseudogene TRBV3-2) to TRBJ1-5; D remains ambiguous. Deletions cut 1 base from V and 5 bases from J, with 12 bases between. Germline loops: CDR1 LGHDT, CDR2 YNNKEL (reference sequence). The CDR3 is made up of 15 amino acids. CDR3 in DNA: TGTGCCAGCAGCCAAGGCGGAGACTACCATCAGCCCCAGCATTTT. Translation gives CASSQGGDYHQPQHF.

This clone appeared once. The V and J genes are TRBV6-1 and TRBJ1-4; no clear D gene. Germline-derived CDR1 and CDR2 are MNHNS and SASEGT. CDR3 length equals 16 residues. Trimming pared 4 bases from V and 0 bases from J, leaving 12 bases between. Written as DNA, the CDR3 is TGTGCCAGCAGTGCCCCCGGGATCCCAACTAATGAAAAACTGTTTTTT. Residues: CASSAPGIPTNEKLFF.

The V call is TRBV21-1, the J call TRBJ1-5; the listed D gene, TRBD1, was not tested against the DNA. TRBV21-1 is marked as a pseudogene. The CDR3 consists of 17 residues. CDR3 sequence: CASSKALAGARNQPQHF. The CDR3 coding sequence is TGTGCCAGCAGCAAAGCGCTTGCAGGGGCGAGGAATCAGCCCCAGCATTTT.

This clone has a count of ten or more. This sequence joins TRBV3-1 (or the pseudogene TRBV3-2) and TRBJ1-6; D not resolved. The CDR3 covers 14 residues. Trimming shortened V by 4 bases and J by 6 bases, and 10 bases separated the two germline ends. Germline values: CDR1 LGHDT, CDR2 YNNKEL (reference sequence). CDR3 sequence (DNA): TGTGCCAGCAGCCGCGGGGAACCTAATTCACCCCTCCACTTT. Translation gives CASSRGEPNSPLHF.

The chain recombines TRBV2 with TRBJ1-1; D may be TRBD1 (6 bases). V was pared by 5 bases and J by 2 bases, with 15 bases between. The CDR3 covers 15 residues. Germline CDR1 reads SNHLY; CDR2 reads FYNNEI. The CDR3 is CASSYGNRANTEAFF. CDR3 DNA sequence: TGTGCCAGCAGTTATGGGAACAGGGCAAACACTGAAGCTTTCTTT.

The chain combines TRBV11-2 with TRBJ2-5, with 7 positions matching TRBD1. CDR3 length: 18 residues. Germline lookup yields CDR1 SGHAT and CDR2 FQNNGV. V trimming: 2 bases; J trimming: 7 bases; junction bases outside the gene matches: 19. Here the CDR3 reads CASSLHADREIFLGTQYF. The CDR3 DNA follows: TGTGCCAGCAGCTTACACGCAGACAGGGAGATTTTTTTGGGGACCCAGTACTTC.